This TCR beta chain was recorded in a study of blood T cell repertoires in COVID-19. Repertoires were generated with immunoSEQ multiplex PCR, while TCRdb's copy carries only in-frame clones and drops some. Among tens of thousands of clones listed, about 91% were seen once. The CDR3 is 16 residues long. The TCR sequence derives from a woman older than 75 with active COVID-19. The specimen sequenced was peripheral blood. This rearrangement joins TRBV21-1 to TRBJ1-1; the table gives TRBD1 as D, unverified against the DNA. TRBV21-1 is annotated as a pseudogene. The CDR3 DNA follows: TGTGCCAGCAGCAAGGGGGACAGGGACGTGAACACTGAAGCTTTCTTT. Residues: CASSKGDRDVNTEAFF.